This T cell receptor beta chain is from a study of graft-versus-host responses after intestinal transplantation. Deletions cut 5 bases from V and 3 bases from J, with 23 bases between. Germline CDR1 MNHEY, CDR2 SMNVEV (reference sequence). CDR3 length: 17 amino acids. The method was immunoSEQ multiplex PCR; TCRdb's version includes in-frame clones alone and lacks a portion of them. This repertoire shows 23,000 or so clones, 90% to 95% found once; its top ten account for 0.5% to 0.6%. Sequences were derived from PBMCs, sampled 18 days after transplant. The chain has TRBV27 and TRBJ2-7; D remains ambiguous. The receptor was derived from a human patient who received an intestinal transplant, so some T cells may come from the graft donor. The CDR3 spells CASSHIPPGDFSYEQYF. In nucleotides, the CDR3 is TGTGCCAGCAGTCATATCCCCCCCGGTGATTTTAGCTACGAGCAGTACTTC.